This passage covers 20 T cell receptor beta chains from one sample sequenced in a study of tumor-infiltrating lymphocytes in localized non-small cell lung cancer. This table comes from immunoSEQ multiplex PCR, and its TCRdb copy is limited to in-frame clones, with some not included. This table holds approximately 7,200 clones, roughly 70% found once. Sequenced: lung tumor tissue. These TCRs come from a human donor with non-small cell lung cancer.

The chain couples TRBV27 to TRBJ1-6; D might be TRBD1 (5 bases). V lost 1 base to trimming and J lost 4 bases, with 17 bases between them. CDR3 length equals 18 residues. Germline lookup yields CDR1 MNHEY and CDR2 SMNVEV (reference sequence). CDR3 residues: CASSLYPPTATYNSPLHF. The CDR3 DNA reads TGTGCCAGCAGTTTATACCCCCCGACAGCTACGTATAATTCACCCCTCCACTTT.

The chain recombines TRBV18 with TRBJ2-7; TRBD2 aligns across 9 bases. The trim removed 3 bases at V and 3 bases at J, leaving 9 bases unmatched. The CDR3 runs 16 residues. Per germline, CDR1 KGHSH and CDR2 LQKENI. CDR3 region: CASSPRGGAVSYEQYF. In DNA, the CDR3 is TGTGCCAGCTCACCCCGCGGGGGGGCAGTAAGCTACGAGCAGTACTTC.

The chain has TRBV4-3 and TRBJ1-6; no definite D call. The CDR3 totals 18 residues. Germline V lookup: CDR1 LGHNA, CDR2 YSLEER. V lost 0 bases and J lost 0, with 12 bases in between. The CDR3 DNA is TGCGCCAGCAGCCAAGATGAGGGAAGGGCCTCCTATAATTCACCCCTCCACTTT. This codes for CASSQDEGRASYNSPLHF.

Here the CDR3 reads CASSETPGTGGSEAFF. CDR3 in DNA: TGTGCCAGCAGTGAAACCCCCGGGACAGGGGGCTCTGAAGCTTTCTTT. This chain joins TRBV6-1 and TRBJ1-1, with 12 bases that match TRBD1. Germline V gene data show CDR1 as MNHNS and CDR2 as SASEGT. The V gene end was trimmed by 2 bases and the J gene end by 6 bases; junction bases not matched to a gene: 7. The CDR3 is made up of 16 amino acids.

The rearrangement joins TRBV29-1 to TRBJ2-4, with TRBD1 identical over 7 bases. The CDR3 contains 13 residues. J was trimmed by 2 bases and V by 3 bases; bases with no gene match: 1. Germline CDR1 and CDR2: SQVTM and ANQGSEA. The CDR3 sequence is CSVEGQTKNIQYF. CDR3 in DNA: TGCAGCGTTGAGGGACAGACCAAAAACATTCAGTACTTC.

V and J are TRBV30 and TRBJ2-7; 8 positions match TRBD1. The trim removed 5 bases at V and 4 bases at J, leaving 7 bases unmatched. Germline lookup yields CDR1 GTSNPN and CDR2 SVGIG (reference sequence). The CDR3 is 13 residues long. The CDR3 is CAWVGRGLYEQYF. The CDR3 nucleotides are TGTGCCTGGGTGGGCAGGGGGCTATACGAGCAGTACTTC.

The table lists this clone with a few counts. The CDR3 nucleotides are TGCGCCAGCAGCTTTAGCCAGGGGGAGCCCCAGCATTTT. Protein product: CASSFSQGEPQHF. The chain employs TRBV5-1 and TRBJ1-5, with 7 bases aligning to TRBD1. The J segment lost 8 bases and the V segment lost 2 bases, leaving 4 bases of the junction unmatched. From germline, CDR1 is SGHRS and CDR2 YFSETQ. This CDR3 is built from 13 residues.

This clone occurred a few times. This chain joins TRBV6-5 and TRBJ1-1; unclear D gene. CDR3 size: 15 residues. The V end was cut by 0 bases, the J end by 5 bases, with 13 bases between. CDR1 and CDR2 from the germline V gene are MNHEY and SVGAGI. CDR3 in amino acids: CASSYSAQRSTEAFF. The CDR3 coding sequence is TGTGCCAGCAGTTACTCGGCCCAAAGGAGTACTGAAGCTTTCTTT.

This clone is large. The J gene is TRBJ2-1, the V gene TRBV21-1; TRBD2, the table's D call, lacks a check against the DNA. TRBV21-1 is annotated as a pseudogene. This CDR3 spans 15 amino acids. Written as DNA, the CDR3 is TGTGCCAGCAGCAAAACTAGCGGCTCCTACAATGAGCAGTTCTTC. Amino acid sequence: CASSKTSGSYNEQFF.

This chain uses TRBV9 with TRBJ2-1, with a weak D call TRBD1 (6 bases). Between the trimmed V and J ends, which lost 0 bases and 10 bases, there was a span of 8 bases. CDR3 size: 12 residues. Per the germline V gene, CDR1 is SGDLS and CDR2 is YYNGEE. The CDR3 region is CASSVAGEEQFF. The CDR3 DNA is TGTGCCAGCAGCGTAGCAGGGGAGGAGCAGTTCTTC.

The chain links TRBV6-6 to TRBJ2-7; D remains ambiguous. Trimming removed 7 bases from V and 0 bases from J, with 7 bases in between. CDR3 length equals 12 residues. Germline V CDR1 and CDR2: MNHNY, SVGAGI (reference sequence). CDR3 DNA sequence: TGTGCCAGCAAAAGGAGCTCCTACGAGCAGTACTTC. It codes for CASKRSSYEQYF.

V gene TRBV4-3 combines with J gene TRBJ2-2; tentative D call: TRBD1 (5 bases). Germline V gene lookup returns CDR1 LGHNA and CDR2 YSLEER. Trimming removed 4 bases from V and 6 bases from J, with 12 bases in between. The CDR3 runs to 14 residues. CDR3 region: CASSRTRVAGELFF. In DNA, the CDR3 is TGCGCCAGCAGCCGGACCAGGGTGGCCGGGGAGCTGTTTTTT.

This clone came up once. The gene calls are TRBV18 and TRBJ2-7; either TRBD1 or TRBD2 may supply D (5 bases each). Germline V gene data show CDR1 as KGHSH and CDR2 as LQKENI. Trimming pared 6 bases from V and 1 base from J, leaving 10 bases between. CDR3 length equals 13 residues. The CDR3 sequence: CASSLGRSYEQYF. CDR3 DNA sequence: TGTGCCAGCTCGTTGGGACGGTCCTACGAGCAGTACTTC.

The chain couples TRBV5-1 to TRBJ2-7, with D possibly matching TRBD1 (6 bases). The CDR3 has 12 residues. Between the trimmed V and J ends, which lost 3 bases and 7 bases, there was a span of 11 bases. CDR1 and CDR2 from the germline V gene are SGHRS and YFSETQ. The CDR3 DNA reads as TGCGCCAGCAGCTCTAGTAGGGGGGAGCAGTACTTC. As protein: CASSSSRGEQYF.

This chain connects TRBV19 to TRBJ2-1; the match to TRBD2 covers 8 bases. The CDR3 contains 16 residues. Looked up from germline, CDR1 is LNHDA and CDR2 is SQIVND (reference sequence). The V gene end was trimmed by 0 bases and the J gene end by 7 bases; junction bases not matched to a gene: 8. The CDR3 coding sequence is TGTGCCAGTAGTATAGATCAAACGGGGGGGCGGAATGAGCAGTTCTTC. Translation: CASSIDQTGGRNEQFF. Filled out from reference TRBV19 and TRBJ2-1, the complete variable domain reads DGGITQSPKYLFRKEGQNVTLSCEQNLNHDAMYWYRQDPGQGLRLIYYSQIVNDFQKGDIAEGYSVSREKKESFPLTVTSAQKNPTAFYLCASSIDQTGGRNEQFFGPGTRLTVL.

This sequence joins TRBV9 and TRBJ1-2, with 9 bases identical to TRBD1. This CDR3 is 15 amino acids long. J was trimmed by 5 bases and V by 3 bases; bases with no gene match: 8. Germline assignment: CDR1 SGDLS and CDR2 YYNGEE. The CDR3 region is CASSAPGQGLYGYTF. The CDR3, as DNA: TGTGCCAGCAGCGCCCCGGGACAGGGACTATATGGCTACACCTTC.

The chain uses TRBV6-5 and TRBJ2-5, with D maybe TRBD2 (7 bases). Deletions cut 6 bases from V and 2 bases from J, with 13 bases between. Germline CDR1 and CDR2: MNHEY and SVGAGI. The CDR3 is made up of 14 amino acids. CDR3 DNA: TGTGCCAGCAGGGTCGGGGGGACACAAGAGACCCAGTACTTC. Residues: CASRVGGTQETQYF.

CDR3 in amino acids: CASSPQGYSYEQYF. The CDR3 DNA reads as TGCGCCAGCAGCCCACAGGGTTACTCCTACGAGCAGTACTTC. The chain combines TRBV10-1 with TRBJ2-7; the D gene is possibly TRBD1 (6 bases). Between the trimmed V and J ends, which lost 6 bases and 0 bases, there was a span of 12 bases. CDR1 and CDR2 from the germline V gene are WNHNN and SYGVQD (reference sequence). This CDR3 is 14 amino acids long.

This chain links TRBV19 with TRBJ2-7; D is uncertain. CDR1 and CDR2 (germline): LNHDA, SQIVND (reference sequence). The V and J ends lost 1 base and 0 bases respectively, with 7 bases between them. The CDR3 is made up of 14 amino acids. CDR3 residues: CASSIVGFSYEQYF. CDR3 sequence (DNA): TGTGCCAGTAGTATAGTGGGTTTCTCCTACGAGCAGTACTTC.

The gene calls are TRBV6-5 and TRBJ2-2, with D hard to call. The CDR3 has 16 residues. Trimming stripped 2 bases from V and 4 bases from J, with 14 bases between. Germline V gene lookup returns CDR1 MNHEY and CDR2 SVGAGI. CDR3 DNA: TGTGCCAGCAGTTACGGGCAAGGGCAACCCACCGGGGAGCTGTTTTTT. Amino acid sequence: CASSYGQGQPTGELFF.